This T cell receptor (beta chain) originates from a study of response to subunit inactivated influenza vaccine. A note on this clonotype: The antigen is not known.

The germline V gene has CDR1 SGHKS and CDR2 YYEKEE (reference sequence). The CDR3 has 16 amino acids. Trimming took off 0 bases at V and 4 bases at J, with 16 bases between the two ends. Study-level results: Every seasonal influenza vaccination brings in few new T cells, the authors suggested.

TCRdb passed the RT-PCR reads through MiXCR, listing each CDR3 protein once. The table has 400,000 to 650,000 distinct CDR3 sequences, roughly 7.6% seen once. Here the sequenced sample was PBMCs from blood, taken less than 30 months after vaccination. The clonotype was recovered from a man aged 50-75 years who received an inactivated influenza vaccine. The chain couples TRBV5-5 to TRBJ2-5; D may correspond to TRBD1 or TRBD2 (6 bases each). CDR3 coding DNA: TGTGCCAGCAGCTTGGAGGGGGGTTCCATCCGAGAGACCCAGTACTTC. This translates into CASSLEGGSIRETQYF.